A selection of T cell receptor beta chains follows, all from one sample in a study of OX40 agonist ivuxolimab in advanced cancers. Sequencing was performed with immunoSEQ multiplex PCR; in TCRdb, only in-frame clones are kept and a portion is missing. Altogether 80,000 to 100,000 clones are present, approximately 87% being singletons, with the ten largest covering roughly 5%. Source: CD4+ or CD8+ T cells sorted from blood, taken in a trial of the OX40 agonist ivuxolimab. The receptors were sampled from an adult with an advanced solid tumor such as melanoma, head and neck, liver or kidney cancer. CDR3s include the opening cysteine and the closing phenylalanine or tryptophan. Each record gives: V gene, J gene, clone size, D gene, CDR3 length, CDR3 DNA, CDR3 protein. D genes are given only for firm matches. The size of a clone is reported for some rows only, either as once, few or many, or as a class for expanded clones.

TRBV6-5,TRBJ2-4,.,TRBD1,14,TGTGCCAGCTCGGCGACAGGGGGCAAAAACATTCAGTACTTC,CASSATGGKNIQYF
TRBV9,TRBJ2-3,.,.,15,TGTGCCAGCAGCCTCGGGACCCTGAGCACAGATACGCAGTATTTT,CASSLGTLSTDTQYF
TRBV30,TRBJ1-1,.,.,14,TGTGCCTGGAGGGTCGGGGATGGGTTGACTGAAGCTTTCTTT,CAWRVGDGLTEAFF
TRBV7-2,TRBJ1-1,.,TRBD1,13,TGTGCCAGCAGCTGGGACAGGGCAACTGAAGCTTTCTTT,CASSWDRATEAFF
TRBV7-2,TRBJ2-5,.,.,13,TGTGCCAGCAGCTTAGCAGGGAAAGAGACCCAGTACTTC,CASSLAGKETQYF
TRBV9,TRBJ2-2,few,.,16,TGTGCCAGCAGCGTAGGGTTGTGGGGGAGCACCGGGGAGCTGTTTTTT,CASSVGLWGSTGELFF
TRBV19,TRBJ2-3,.,TRBD2,13,TGTGCCGAAACTAGCGGGACCACAGATACGCAGTATTTT,CAETSGTTDTQYF
TRBV29-1,TRBJ2-7,.,TRBD1,14,TGCAGCGTTGAAGGTGGGACAGGTGTGTACGAGCAGTACTTC,CSVEGGTGVYEQYF
TRBV27,TRBJ2-1,.,.,16,TGTGCCAGCAGTTCCCGCGGTAGCCCCCCCTACAATGAGCAGTTCTTC,CASSSRGSPPYNEQFF
TRBV4-2,TRBJ2-7,.,.,13,TGTGCCAGCAGCCCGCAACAGGACTACGAGCAGTACTTC,CASSPQQDYEQYF
TRBV6-1,TRBJ2-7,.,.,12,TGTGCCAGCAGTCCGTCCTTAGGGAAGGAGTACTTC,CASSPSLGKEYF
TRBV9,TRBJ2-7,once,.,15,TGTGCCAGCAGCGTAGGACAGTCGATAAGCTACGAGCAGTACTTC,CASSVGQSISYEQYF
TRBV19,TRBJ2-5,.,.,14,TGTGCCAGTAGCCCAAGCCGCTCCCAAGAGACCCAGTACTTC,CASSPSRSQETQYF
TRBV6-5,TRBJ2-4,.,.,16,TGTGCCAGCAGTTACTCTTCGCCAGGGGCAGGCAACATTCAGTACTTC,CASSYSSPGAGNIQYF
TRBV30,TRBJ1-3,few,.,12,TGTGCCTGGAGTGGTCGGGACAACACCATATATTTT,CAWSGRDNTIYF
TRBV30,TRBJ2-7,once,TRBD2,14,TGTGCCTGGAGCCTCGGGGGGGGAAATCACGAGCAGTACTTC,CAWSLGGGNHEQYF
TRBV29-1,TRBJ2-2,.,.,11,TGCAGCGGAGGGAACACCGGGGAGCTGTTTTTT,CSGGNTGELFF
TRBV30,TRBJ1-3,.,TRBD1,13,TGTGCCTGGAGTGTACCGGGGACAGCGACAGGGTATTTT,CAWSVPGTATGYF
TRBV5-1,TRBJ1-5,.,.,13,TGCGCCAGCAGCTTGGTCGGGAAACAGCCCCAGCATTTT,CASSLVGKQPQHF